Listed here is a single T cell receptor beta chain. These data belong to a study of T cells expressing NK-cell markers. Germline V gene sequence: CDR1 SGHVS, CDR2 FNYEAQ. CDR3 length: 15 residues. TCRdb processed the 5' RACE reads again and assigns one entry to each CDR3 protein, with no DNA. The listing records 7,300 or so distinct CDR3 sequences. The chain uses TRBV7-6 and TRBJ2-1; TCRdb's assignment of TRBD1 cannot be checked, as there is no DNA. Sequencing was done on a sample of blood T cells: a sorted CD56 or NKG2C T cell subset, CD4+ or CD8+ T cells, or bulk PBMC T cells (not recorded which). This TCR was sampled from a man aged 18 to 69 in good health. The chain's CDR3 is CASPHPRDLGNEQFF.